This is a list of T cell receptor beta chains from one sample in a study of T-cell reconstitution after alpha-beta-depleted transplantation in children. TCRdb recomputed calls from the PCR reads with MiXCR, one row per CDR3 protein. The sample lists around 450,000 distinct CDR3 sequences, around 16% occurring once. The starting material was PBMCs, mostly from graft donor cells, obtained 360 days after TCRalphabeta/CD19-depleted stem cell transplant. These TCRs come from a boy in the first two years of life who had a stem cell transplant for Wiskott-Aldrich syndrome, so the T cells may come from the graft donor. CDR3s include the opening cysteine and the closing phenylalanine or tryptophan. The order of the fields is V gene, J gene, CDR3 protein.

TRBV6-1,TRBJ2-3,CASSSGRYGDTQYF
TRBV29-1,TRBJ2-7,CSVASGTYEQYF
TRBV3-1,TRBJ2-1,CASSHLLAGGGQFF
TRBV20-1,TRBJ2-2,CSAATSSGELFF
TRBV12-3/TRBV12-4,TRBJ2-2,CASSWGHPGELFF
TRBV2,TRBJ2-7,CASRDPDYEQYF
TRBV18,TRBJ2-7,CASSPFGQGSYEQYF
TRBV2,TRBJ1-1,CASDSPNTEAFF
TRBV12-3/TRBV12-4,TRBJ1-5,CASSFGGQGPQPQHF
TRBV27,TRBJ2-7,CASSLQGAREQYF
TRBV20-1,TRBJ2-1,CSARGTGRPSYNEQFF
TRBV20-1,TRBJ2-1,CSARSGYNEQFF
TRBV6-2/TRBV6-3,TRBJ2-1,CASSYGDRYNEQFF
TRBV9,TRBJ2-1,CASSPRASGSMNEQFF